This entry lists 23 T cell receptor beta chains sequenced from one sample in a study of shared clonotypes between healthy human individuals. Produced via immunoSEQ multiplex PCR; TCRdb's table is partial and in-frame only. The sample records 190,000 or so clones, 90% to 95% being singletons. Sequencing was carried out using naive CD4+ T cells sorted from blood. Subset specified: CD45RA+ positively selected. These receptor sequences come from a woman younger than 45 in good health.

This rearrangement joins TRBV29-1 to TRBJ2-5; D possibly uses TRBD1 or TRBD2 (7 bases each). The CDR3 length is 13 residues. Germline V gene lookup returns CDR1 SQVTM and CDR2 ANQGSEA. V was pared by 7 bases and J by 3 bases, with 15 bases between. The CDR3 region has the DNA TGCAGCGAGAAACAGGGGAGGGAAGAGACCCAGTACTTC. Translation gives CSEKQGREETQYF. The whole variable domain, remainder taken from reference TRBV29-1 and TRBJ2-5, is SAVISQKPSRDICQRGTSLTIQCQVDSQVTMMFWYRQQPGQSLTLIATANQGSEATYESGFVIDKFPISRPNLTFSTLTVSNMSPEDSSIYLCSEKQGREETQYFGPGTRLLVL.

The chain combines TRBV27 with TRBJ1-5; 9 positions agree with TRBD1. Germline trimming cut 5 bases from V and 2 bases from J; bases unmatched to any gene: 10. The CDR3 is 17 residues long. The germline V gene encodes CDR1 MNHEY and CDR2 SMNVEV (reference sequence). DNA of the CDR3: TGTGCCAGCAGTCAGGACAGGGGCGGACCTGGCAATCAGCCCCAGCATTTT. It translates to CASSQDRGGPGNQPQHF.

The rearrangement links TRBV30 to TRBJ1-2; D is unresolved. This CDR3 is built from 16 residues. CDR1 GTSNPN and CDR2 SVGIG come from the germline V gene (reference sequence). The V and J ends lost 0 bases and 2 bases respectively, with 16 bases between them. The CDR3 loop is CAWSVLVGLQNYGYTF. The CDR3 DNA sequence: TGTGCCTGGAGTGTACTGGTAGGACTCCAGAACTATGGCTACACCTTC.

V usage is TRBV11-3 and J usage is TRBJ2-5, with 7 positions matching TRBD1. The ends lost 8 bases at V and 3 bases at J; junction bases unmatched: 6. CDR1 is SGHNT, CDR2 YENEEA, per germline. The CDR3 has 13 residues. The CDR3 loop is CASAKGTEETQYF. The CDR3 DNA reads as TGTGCCAGCGCGAAAGGGACAGAAGAGACCCAGTACTTC.

The chain combines TRBV19 with TRBJ2-7, with D tentatively TRBD1 (6 bases). CDR3 length equals 13 residues. Per germline, CDR1 LNHDA and CDR2 SQIVND (reference sequence). V lost 8 bases to trimming and J lost 3 bases, with 14 bases between them. CDR3 coding DNA: TGTGCCAGTGGCCGGGACACTCTCTACGAGCAGTACTTC. Amino acid sequence: CASGRDTLYEQYF. Full variable domain (remainder filled in from reference TRBV19 and TRBJ2-7): DGGITQSPKYLFRKEGQNVTLSCEQNLNHDAMYWYRQDPGQGLRLIYYSQIVNDFQKGDIAEGYSVSREKKESFPLTVTSAQKNPTAFYLCASGRDTLYEQYFGPGTRLTVT.

This chain joins TRBV28 and TRBJ1-5; unclear D gene. Germline assignment: CDR1 MDHEN and CDR2 SYDVKM. With 2 bases removed from V and 5 bases from J, the gap between germline ends came to 13 bases. The CDR3 has 15 residues. The CDR3 coding sequence is TGTGCCAGCAGTTTAATAGGGCCCCTGGATCAGCCCCAGCATTTT. Its protein product is CASSLIGPLDQPQHF.

The chain carries TRBV6-4 and TRBJ2-1; TRBD2 aligns across 11 bases. This CDR3 is 19 amino acids long. Germline V gene sequence: CDR1 MRHNA, CDR2 SNTAGT. The J segment lost 0 bases and the V segment lost 0 bases, leaving 7 bases of the junction unmatched. The CDR3 nucleotides read TGTGCCAGCAGTGACTCTGGACTAGCGGGCGGGAGCTCCTACAATGAGCAGTTCTTC. Protein product: CASSDSGLAGGSSYNEQFF.

The J gene is TRBJ2-2, the V gene TRBV10-2; 11 nucleotides agree with TRBD1. The CDR3 spans 14 residues. The V gene's germline CDR1 is WSHSY and CDR2 SAAADI. V lost 8 bases and J lost 7; bases outside the gene matches: 6. CDR3 in amino acids: CASGGQGAVGELFF. CDR3 bases: TGCGCCAGCGGCGGACAGGGGGCTGTCGGGGAGCTGTTTTTT.

The CDR3 bases are TGTGCCAGCAGCACCTGGGACGGCCGCCTTGGCTACACCTTC. Encoded protein: CASSTWDGRLGYTF. V is TRBV28 and J is TRBJ1-2, with a tentative D call TRBD1 (5 bases). The CDR3 is made up of 14 amino acids. The V end was cut by 6 bases, the J end by 7 bases, with 18 bases between. CDR1 is MDHEN, CDR2 SYDVKM, per germline.

This clone has only one observation. The chain has TRBV9 and TRBJ1-5; unclear D gene. Trimming took 4 bases from V and 2 from J, leaving 19 bases between them. This CDR3 contains 17 residues. Germline V gene data show CDR1 as SGDLS and CDR2 as YYNGEE. In DNA form, the CDR3 reads TGTGCCAGCAGCCCCGGACTGATCTTTAAGGGCAATCAGCCCCAGCATTTT. This encodes CASSPGLIFKGNQPQHF.

The chain combines TRBV11-2 with TRBJ2-2; 10 bases line up with TRBD1. Germline V gene lookup returns CDR1 SGHAT and CDR2 FQNNGV. The CDR3 has 14 residues. The V and J ends lost 3 bases and 6 bases, in that order; junction bases with no gene match: 1. The CDR3 coding sequence is TGTGCCAGCAGCTTCGGACAGGGGGCCGGGGAGCTGTTTTTT. It is translated as CASSFGQGAGELFF.

This clone has a handful of counts. The V call is TRBV7-9, the J call TRBJ1-5, with 7 bases aligning to TRBD1. V was pared by 1 base and J by 5 bases, with 11 bases of the junction left unmatched. The CDR3 has 17 amino acids. Germline V CDR1 and CDR2: SEHNR, FQNEAQ (reference sequence). The CDR3 coding sequence is TGTGCCAGCAGCTTAGAGGGGGGCCGGGACAGCCATCAGCCCCAGCATTTT. Translation: CASSLEGGRDSHQPQHF.

The chain combines TRBV19 with TRBJ1-1, with D perhaps TRBD1 (5 bases). This CDR3 comprises 13 residues. V lost 3 bases, J lost 6 bases, and 11 bases lay in between. Germline CDR1 and CDR2: LNHDA and SQIVND (reference sequence). CDR3 residues: CASSMVRGAEAFF. The DNA of the CDR3 is TGTGCCAGTAGTATGGTCCGGGGCGCTGAAGCTTTCTTT.

V is TRBV7-2 and J is TRBJ1-4, with 9 bases matching TRBD1. Losses at the gene ends were 5 bases for V and 8 bases for J; bases not matched to a gene: 6. Germline CDR1 reads SGHTA; CDR2 reads FQGNSA. This CDR3 is 14 amino acids long. Here the CDR3 reads CASSIGTGLEKLFF. The DNA of the CDR3 is TGTGCCAGCAGCATCGGGACAGGGTTAGAAAAACTGTTTTTT. Based on the CDR3 plus reference TRBV7-2 and TRBJ1-4, the full variable domain is GAGVSQSPSNKVTEKGKDVELRCDPISGHTALYWYRQSLGQGLEFLIYFQGNSAPDKSGLPSDRFSAERTGGSVSTLTIQRTQQEDSAVYLCASSIGTGLEKLFFGSGTQLSVL.

This clone was recorded once. The CDR3 reads CASSLQGAIGYTF. The CDR3 DNA sequence: TGTGCCAGCAGTTTGCAGGGGGCCATTGGCTACACCTTC. The rearrangement links TRBV28 to TRBJ1-2; 8 bases line up with TRBD1. Trimming removed 3 bases from V and 7 bases from J; junction bases left unmatched: 4. Per germline, CDR1 MDHEN and CDR2 SYDVKM. There are 13 residues in the CDR3.

The chain links TRBV6-1 to TRBJ1-3; D unclear. The CDR3 contains 14 residues. CDR1 is MNHNS, CDR2 SASEGT, per germline. V shed 0 bases and J shed 5 bases, with 8 bases lying between them. CDR3 residues: CASSEAGRRNTIYF. CDR3 DNA sequence: TGTGCCAGCAGTGAAGCTGGCAGGAGAAACACCATATATTTT.

The chain employs TRBV27 and TRBJ2-5, with D perhaps TRBD1 or TRBD2 (5 bases each). CDR1 MNHEY and CDR2 SMNVEV come from the germline V gene (reference sequence). V lost 4 bases and J lost 3, with 18 bases in between. This CDR3 comprises 16 residues. CDR3 region: CASSSTARGAKETQYF. In DNA, the CDR3 is TGTGCCAGCAGTTCGACTGCACGAGGGGCTAAAGAGACCCAGTACTTC.

This chain connects TRBV10-1 to TRBJ2-7; perhaps D is TRBD1 or TRBD2 (5 bases each). This CDR3 comprises 14 residues. Germline CDR1 WNHNN, CDR2 SYGVQD (reference sequence). The V end lost 5 bases, the J end lost 0 bases, and 11 bases lay between the germline ends. CDR3 region: CASSRDGNSYEQYF. CDR3 sequence (DNA): TGCGCCAGCAGTAGGGACGGAAACTCCTACGAGCAGTACTTC.

V usage is TRBV18 and J usage is TRBJ2-4; TRBD1 aligns across 7 bases. Germline V gene lookup returns CDR1 KGHSH and CDR2 LQKENI. V trimming: 5 bases; J trimming: 8 bases; junction bases outside the gene matches: 6. There are 13 residues in the CDR3. CDR3 amino acids: CASSSRQGDIQYF. DNA of the CDR3: TGTGCCAGCTCATCCCGCCAGGGGGACATTCAGTACTTC. Combining the CDR3 with reference TRBV18 and TRBJ2-4 gives the whole variable domain NAGVMQNPRHLVRRRGQEARLRCSPMKGHSHVYWYRQLPEEGLKFMVYLQKENIIDESGMPKERFSAEFPKEGPSILRIQQVVRGDSAAYFCASSSRQGDIQYFGAGTRLSVL.

The V and J genes are TRBV2 and TRBJ1-2, with TRBD1 as a possible D gene (5 bases). This CDR3 is 12 amino acids long. Trimming took off 4 bases at V and 4 bases at J, with 7 bases between the two ends. Germline CDR1 SNHLY, CDR2 FYNNEI. The DNA for the CDR3 is TGTGCCAGCAGTGCGGGGACCTATGGCTACACCTTC. It yields the protein CASSAGTYGYTF.

The rearrangement joins TRBV11-2 to TRBJ2-1, with 9 bases fitting TRBD2. The length of the CDR3 is 17 residues. Germline V gene data show CDR1 as SGHAT and CDR2 as FQNNGV. V shed 0 bases, J shed 4 bases, and the junction held 7 bases outside the gene matches. The CDR3 DNA is TGTGCCAGCAGCTTAGATCGGGCTAGCGGGGCTTACAATGAGCAGTTCTTC. Translation: CASSLDRASGAYNEQFF.

The chain combines TRBV2 with TRBJ2-5; 13 bases agree with TRBD2. Germline CDR1 is SNHLY and CDR2 is FYNNEI. V shed 6 bases and J 5 bases; nucleotides not matched to a gene: 3. The CDR3 loop spans 14 amino acids. The CDR3 region is CASSGLAGVETQYF. CDR3 DNA: TGTGCCAGCAGCGGACTAGCGGGAGTGGAGACCCAGTACTTC.

CDR3 loop: CASSPYRGQGLRGNTEAFF. As DNA, the CDR3 is TGTGCCAGCAGTCCTTACAGGGGACAAGGCCTAAGGGGGAACACTGAAGCTTTCTTT. The chain joins TRBV28 to TRBJ1-1; 7 positions match TRBD1. CDR1 is MDHEN and CDR2 is SYDVKM in the germline V gene. The CDR3 has 19 amino acids. J was trimmed by 1 base and V by 5 bases; bases with no gene match: 19. Together with reference TRBV28 and TRBJ1-1, the CDR3 gives the full variable domain: DVKVTQSSRYLVKRTGEKVFLECVQDMDHENMFWYRQDPGLGLRLIYFSYDVKMKEKGDIPEGYSVSREKKERFSLILESASTNQTSMYLCASSPYRGQGLRGNTEAFFGQGTRLTVV.